A selection of T cell receptor beta chains follows, all from one sample in a study of T cell changes during pregnancy in multiple sclerosis. Using immunoSEQ multiplex PCR, the repertoire was profiled, and TCRdb retains in-frame clones only, with some absent. This repertoire shows tens of thousands of clones, 91% found once; its top ten account for 5.3%. The sample consisted of CD8+ T cells from peripheral blood mononuclear cells, taken before pregnancy. The origin of the receptors is a female donor with multiple sclerosis, enrolled in a pregnancy study. Both conserved end residues are part of each CDR3. The D gene is left open where the match is weak.

j_gene	d_gene	v_gene	len	CDR3aa
TRBJ2-1	TRBD1	TRBV29-1	14	CSVYPTGAYNEQFF
TRBJ1-4	TRBD1	TRBV11-2	17	CASSLGALEGAGEKLFF
TRBJ2-3	.	TRBV7-9	14	CASSLGQSTDTQYF
TRBJ2-7	TRBD1	TRBV9	15	CASSADRGRENEQYF
TRBJ2-7	.	TRBV14	11	CASSQRGEQYF
TRBJ2-1	.	TRBV15	18	CATSITPRDSVTYNEQFF
TRBJ1-1	.	TRBV7-9	15	CASSFPGQRLLEAFF
TRBJ2-5	TRBD2	TRBV4-1	16	CASSQATSGSQETQYF
TRBJ1-5	.	TRBV28	15	CASSLRGGGDQPQHF
TRBJ2-1	.	TRBV6-6	16	CASSYRASDTDNEQFF
TRBJ2-5	.	TRBV27	14	CASSADRVQETQYF
TRBJ2-2	.	TRBV6-5	12	CVTGLGTGELFF
TRBJ1-2	TRBD1	TRBV6-1	17	CASSVAGQGLDYYGYTF
TRBJ1-2	TRBD1	TRBV5-4	13	CASSLGGQDGYTF
TRBJ2-7	TRBD1	TRBV13	15	CASSLNRGATYEQYF
TRBJ2-5	.	TRBV25-1	15	CASSEWAATQETQYF
TRBJ2-7	TRBD2	TRBV29-1	16	CSVSGPGLAGGYEQYF
TRBJ2-3	TRBD2	TRBV29-1	15	CSVETSGASTDTQYF
TRBJ2-2	TRBD2	TRBV5-1	17	CASSPGLAGFNTGELFF
TRBJ1-2	.	TRBV15	14	CATSRALAGSGYTF
TRBJ2-7	.	TRBV4-1	12	CASSRDSYEQYF
TRBJ2-6	.	TRBV19	16	CASTPGHSSGANVLTF
TRBJ2-3	TRBD2	TRBV19	19	CASSSLMAGGLPSTDTQYF
TRBJ1-6	TRBD1	TRBV7-2	15	CASSPALGGTGALHF
TRBJ2-5	TRBD1	TRBV11-2	16	CASSVRRDSHKETQYF
TRBJ1-1	.	TRBV19	12	CASSIGGLEAFF
TRBJ2-7	.	TRBV15	14	CATSTGAGSYEQYF
TRBJ2-7	.	TRBV27	14	CASSFGDSGYEQYF
TRBJ2-3	.	TRBV7-2	18	CASSLVGADRAPPDTQYF
TRBJ1-6	.	TRBV27	13	CASSETARSPLHF
TRBJ2-7	TRBD2	TRBV5-6	15	CASSLELAGPYEQYF
TRBJ1-6	.	TRBV9	14	CASSAGDDNSPLHF
TRBJ2-3	.	TRBV15	16	CATSSYLGGKPDTQYF
TRBJ2-4	.	TRBV10-3	16	CAISEQANLAKNIQYF
TRBJ2-3	TRBD1	TRBV5-1	15	CASSSWTGEADTQYF
TRBJ1-5	.	TRBV6-5	14	CASSIQEGDQPQHF
TRBJ1-2	TRBD1	TRBV6-6	16	CASSYLGTGRDYGYTF